Below, 29 T cell receptor beta chains from the same sample are listed, as sequenced in a study of CD8+ T cells in alopecia areata (dated by TCRdb to 2016 to 2019). Library method: the immunoSEQ multiplex PCR assay. To provide template for TCR sequencing, every sample had RNA extracted and reverse transcribed into cDNA. This is the immuneACCESS table as TCRdb keeps it, with only in-frame sequences that have V and J called. A part of the clones is gone; compared with another copy, unresolved V genes explain less than half, and the rest is unexplained. Here the sample has about 220,000 clones; under 60% occur a single time. Roughly 1.6% of the sample goes to the ten largest clones. Interpreted using the paper, the time point label stands for: roughly 27 days on oral tofacitinib. The treatment or condition label corresponds to: oral pan-JAK inhibitor, 5-10 mg twice daily. This specimen was CD4+ T cells sorted from blood, taken at week 4, from a patient treated with tofacitinib. The receptors shown here come from a human donor with alopecia areata.

The chain links TRBV7-2 to TRBJ2-5, with a weak D call TRBD1 (5 bases). Germline V gives CDR1 SGHTA, CDR2 FQGNSA. V was cut by 5 bases and J by 3 bases, with 7 bases left in between. This CDR3 is 12 amino acids long. In nucleotides, the CDR3 is TGTGCCAGCAGCCGGACAAAAGAGACCCAGTACTTC. Translation gives CASSRTKETQYF. The variable domain in full, completed from reference TRBV7-2 and TRBJ2-5, reads GAGVSQSPSNKVTEKGKDVELRCDPISGHTALYWYRQSLGQGLEFLIYFQGNSAPDKSGLPSDRFSAERTGGSVSTLTIQRTQQEDSAVYLCASSRTKETQYFGPGTRLLVL.

The V gene is TRBV30, the J gene TRBJ2-1; 11 nucleotides line up with TRBD2. This CDR3 spans 15 amino acids. Germline V CDR1 and CDR2: GTSNPN, SVGIG (reference sequence). The V and J ends lost 2 bases and 3 bases, in that order; junction bases with no gene match: 3. Here the CDR3 DNA reads TGTGCCTGGAGTCGACTAGCGGGGAACTACAATGAGCAGTTCTTC. Its protein is CAWSRLAGNYNEQFF.

The chain couples TRBV7-8 to TRBJ1-2; TRBD1 might be the D (5 bases). In germline, CDR1 is SGHVS, CDR2 FQNEAQ. Between the trimmed V and J ends, which lost 5 bases and 9 bases, there was a span of 22 bases. CDR3 length: 15 residues. The CDR3 sequence is CASSARDSGSRSYTF. CDR3 in DNA: TGTGCCAGCAGCGCACGGGACTCTGGTTCCAGGAGCTACACCTTC.

This clone was observed a few times. V and J are TRBV11-3 and TRBJ2-3; TRBD2 aligns across 13 bases. This CDR3 comprises 17 residues. The germline CDR1 and CDR2 sequences are SGHNT and YENEEA. The junction had 7 bases not matched to a gene; V was cut back by 1 base and J by 6 bases. The CDR3 bases are TGTGCCAGCAGCTTAGGGGGACTAGCGGGACCGAGGGATACGCAGTATTTT. Protein sequence: CASSLGGLAGPRDTQYF.

The rearrangement joins TRBV7-2 to TRBJ2-7; D call uncertain. CDR1 and CDR2 from the germline V gene are SGHTA and FQGNSA. V was pared by 0 bases and J by 2 bases, with 14 bases between. CDR3 size: 16 residues. The CDR3 bases are TGTGCCAGCAGCTTAGCGAATCCGGCCCTTCCCTACGAGCAGTACTTC. Translating gives CASSLANPALPYEQYF.

The chain combines TRBV2 with TRBJ2-5; tentative D call: TRBD2 (6 bases). In germline, CDR1 is SNHLY, CDR2 FYNNEI. V was cut by 2 bases and J by 4 bases, with 8 bases left in between. The CDR3 runs 13 residues. CDR3 loop: CASSETGVETQYF. CDR3 DNA sequence: TGTGCCAGCAGTGAAACGGGAGTAGAGACCCAGTACTTC.

This clone was counted only a few times. This sequence joins TRBV30 and TRBJ2-7; D unclear. The CDR3 totals 11 residues. Germline V gene data show CDR1 as GTSNPN and CDR2 as SVGIG (reference sequence). Trimming left V 0 bases short and J 6 bases short, with 6 bases between. This CDR3 is CAWSVIGEQYF. The CDR3 bases are TGTGCCTGGAGTGTTATCGGCGAGCAGTACTTC.

This clone was seen a few times. This sample includes further DNA sequences coding for the same CDR3. The chain is built from TRBV5-1 and TRBJ2-2; D is undetermined. Per the germline V gene, CDR1 is SGHRS and CDR2 is YFSETQ. CDR3 length: 13 residues. The germline V and J ends were trimmed by 0 bases and 5 bases, with 5 bases remaining between them. For the CDR3, the DNA is TGCGCCAGCAGCTTGGTTCTTACCGGGGAGCTGTTTTTT. This translates into CASSLVLTGELFF. The full variable domain, in which reference TRBV5-1 and TRBJ2-2 provide the parts outside the CDR3, is KAGVTQTPRYLIKTRGQQVTLSCSPISGHRSVSWYQQTPGQGLQFLFEYFSETQRNKGNFPGRFSGRQFSNSRSEMNVSTLELGDSALYLCASSLVLTGELFFGEGSRLTVL.

Points on this clone: The sample contains more than one DNA sequence encoding this CDR3. The CDR3 nucleotides read TGCAGCGTTGAACGGAACACTGAAGCTTTCTTT. It translates to CSVERNTEAFF. V gene TRBV29-1 combines with J gene TRBJ1-1; no firm D call. V gave up 2 bases and J gave up 1 base, with 2 bases separating them. The length of the CDR3 is 11 residues. In germline, CDR1 is SQVTM, CDR2 ANQGSEA.

This sequence joins TRBV25-1 and TRBJ1-2; D unclear. With 3 bases removed from V and 8 bases from J, the gap between germline ends came to 16 bases. This CDR3 region has 14 residues. Germline V gene sequence: CDR1 MGHDK, CDR2 SYGVNS. This CDR3 reads CASSDPKAPWGYTF. The CDR3 nucleotides are TGTGCCAGCAGTGATCCTAAAGCCCCCTGGGGCTACACCTTC.

The V call is TRBV10-3, the J call TRBJ2-7; D is possibly TRBD2 (6 bases). This CDR3 region has 12 residues. Germline values: CDR1 ENHRY, CDR2 SYGVKD. Deletions cut 8 bases from V and 5 bases from J, with 13 bases between. CDR3 sequence: CAIGERGNEQYF. CDR3 DNA sequence: TGTGCCATCGGAGAACGGGGGAACGAGCAGTACTTC.

In its sample, this clone was seen a few times. This chain connects TRBV7-2 to TRBJ2-7; D unclear. V dropped 2 bases and J dropped 2 bases, with 13 bases sitting between them. The germline CDR1 and CDR2 sequences are SGHTA and FQGNSA. This CDR3 is 15 amino acids long. CDR3 sequence reads: CASSLYPRQAYEQYF. CDR3 nucleotide sequence: TGTGCCAGCAGCTTATACCCGCGGCAAGCCTACGAGCAGTACTTC.

J is TRBJ2-2 and V is TRBV5-6; no reliable D call. The V end was cut by 0 bases, the J end by 4 bases, with 16 bases between. Germline assignment: CDR1 SGHDT and CDR2 YYEEEE. The length of the CDR3 is 17 residues. CDR3 sequence reads: CASSLGLLPMGTGELFF. CDR3 in DNA: TGTGCCAGCAGCTTGGGACTTCTGCCCATGGGCACCGGGGAGCTGTTTTTT.

The table lists this clone with a few counts. The chain employs TRBV18 and TRBJ2-3; the D is unclear. The germline V and J ends were trimmed by 1 base and 3 bases, with 17 bases remaining between them. Germline V gene sequence: CDR1 KGHSH, CDR2 LQKENI. CDR3 size: 17 residues. The chain's CDR3 is CASSPRSPHIRTDTQYF. The DNA of the CDR3 is TGTGCCAGCTCACCACGGAGCCCCCACATCCGAACAGATACGCAGTATTTT.

This chain uses TRBV29-1 with TRBJ2-2, with D tentatively TRBD2 (5 bases). Germline assignment: CDR1 SQVTM and CDR2 ANQGSEA. Trimming took off 5 bases at V and 4 bases at J, with 11 bases between the two ends. This CDR3 spans 13 amino acids. For the CDR3, the DNA is TGCAGCGTTAGAGGGTCGTCCACCGGGGAGCTGTTTTTT. Amino acids: CSVRGSSTGELFF.

A few counts support this clone. V and J are TRBV7-2 and TRBJ2-1; 10 nucleotides line up with TRBD2. With 2 bases clipped from V and 6 bases from J, the junction kept 4 bases outside the gene matches. The CDR3 sequence is 15 residues long. The germline V gene encodes CDR1 SGHTA and CDR2 FQGNSA. The CDR3 sequence: CASSLSQRGGNEQFF. DNA for the CDR3: TGTGCCAGCAGCTTAAGCCAGCGGGGGGGCAATGAGCAGTTCTTC.

The chain is built from TRBV27 and TRBJ1-6; unclear D gene. The ends were cut back, 7 bases at V and 1 base at J, with 11 bases in the middle. Germline V gene lookup returns CDR1 MNHEY and CDR2 SMNVEV (reference sequence). The length of the CDR3 is 15 residues. The CDR3: CASNSRKSYNSPLHF. In nucleotides, the CDR3 is TGTGCCAGCAATTCCCGAAAGTCCTATAATTCACCCCTCCACTTT.

The chain is built from TRBV19 and TRBJ2-6; D unresolved. Germline-derived CDR1 and CDR2 are LNHDA and SQIVND (reference sequence). There are 16 residues in the CDR3. The V end lost 1 base, the J end lost 1 base, and 8 bases lay between the germline ends. The CDR3 here is CASSIALMSGANVLTF. CDR3 bases: TGTGCCAGTAGTATAGCCTTAATGTCTGGGGCCAACGTCCTGACTTTC.

The chain carries TRBV2 and TRBJ1-6; 7 nucleotides agree with TRBD1. The CDR3 runs 13 residues. The V gene end was trimmed by 6 bases and the J gene end by 8 bases; junction bases not matched to a gene: 4. CDR1 is SNHLY and CDR2 is FYNNEI in the germline V gene. CDR3 sequence: CASSVTGDSPLHF. CDR3 DNA sequence: TGTGCCAGCAGCGTTACAGGGGATTCACCCCTCCACTTT.

This chain links TRBV9 with TRBJ1-1; 8 bases map to TRBD1. V lost 4 bases and J lost 6; bases outside the gene matches: 14. This CDR3 has 16 amino acids. The germline V gene has CDR1 SGDLS and CDR2 YYNGEE. CDR3 region: CASSSRTGTIYAEAFF. CDR3 DNA: TGTGCCAGCAGCTCCCGGACAGGGACAATCTACGCTGAAGCTTTCTTT.

This clone turned up a few times. The chain combines TRBV4-3 with TRBJ1-6; D may be TRBD1 (5 bases). This CDR3 is built from 15 residues. V was trimmed by 3 bases and J by 8 bases, leaving 14 bases between them. Germline CDR1 and CDR2: LGHNA and YSLEER. DNA of the CDR3: TGCGCCAGCAGCCAGGGGAGGTGGGGGGATTCACCCCTCCACTTT. It encodes CASSQGRWGDSPLHF.

The chain links TRBV5-1 to TRBJ2-5, with 7 bases matching TRBD1. Per the germline V gene, CDR1 is SGHRS and CDR2 is YFSETQ. V lost 0 bases and J lost 1; bases outside the gene matches: 6. The CDR3 has 16 amino acids. CDR3 DNA sequence: TGCGCCAGCAGCTTGGGGGACAGCTCCTTCCAAGAGACCCAGTACTTC. This sequence encodes CASSLGDSSFQETQYF.

Written as DNA, the CDR3 is TGTGCCATCAGTGGGAGGGGGACTGACTATGGCTACACCTTC. Its translation: CAISGRGTDYGYTF. This sequence joins TRBV10-3 and TRBJ1-2; the D gene is possibly TRBD1 (6 bases). The CDR3 length is 14 residues. The V and J ends lost 4 bases and 3 bases respectively, with 12 bases between them. Looked up from germline, CDR1 is ENHRY and CDR2 is SYGVKD.

J is TRBJ2-7 and V is TRBV27; 10 bases line up with TRBD1. This CDR3 spans 15 amino acids. Germline V lookup: CDR1 MNHEY, CDR2 SMNVEV (reference sequence). The V and J ends lost 6 bases and 4 bases, in that order; junction bases with no gene match: 9. In DNA form, the CDR3 reads TGTGCCAGCAGCTACGCCCAGGGACAGGGGTACGAGCAGTACTTC. This codes for CASSYAQGQGYEQYF.

A note on this clone: One end of the junction fails to match germline, which may point to a read error. CDR3 bases: TGTGCCAGCAGTGACCTAACAGGGGGCGAAAGGGATACGCAGTATTTT. Its translation: CASSDLTGGERDTQYF. The chain uses TRBV10-3 and TRBJ2-3, with TRBD1 matching over 9 bases. This CDR3 is built from 16 residues. Germline V gene lookup returns CDR1 ENHRY and CDR2 SYGVKD.

The rearrangement uses TRBV29-1 and TRBJ1-2, with D perhaps matching TRBD1 (6 bases). Trimming took 6 bases from V and 6 from J, leaving 14 bases between them. Germline loops: CDR1 SQVTM, CDR2 ANQGSEA. The CDR3 loop spans 12 amino acids. Here the CDR3 DNA reads TGCAGCGTGCAACAGGGACTTCATGGCTACACCTTC. Protein product: CSVQQGLHGYTF.

The chain employs TRBV11-3 and TRBJ2-1, with 10 nucleotides matching TRBD2. Germline CDR1 reads SGHNT; CDR2 reads YENEEA. V lost 1 base to trimming and J lost 9 bases; unmatched junction nucleotides: 3. This CDR3 is built from 14 residues. The CDR3 loop is CASSLGASGGEQFF. CDR3 DNA sequence: TGTGCCAGCAGCTTAGGCGCTAGCGGGGGTGAGCAGTTCTTC.

This rearrangement joins TRBV20-1 to TRBJ2-7, with D perhaps matching TRBD1 (6 bases). This CDR3 comprises 11 residues. The germline V gene has CDR1 DFQATT and CDR2 SNEGSKA (reference sequence). Trimming took off 5 bases at V and 3 bases at J, with 8 bases between the two ends. The CDR3 nucleotides are TGCAGTGCTCGACAGGTCTACGAGCAGTACTTC. It encodes CSARQVYEQYF.

V is TRBV7-8 and J is TRBJ2-7; weak D call: TRBD2 (5 bases). Germline values: CDR1 SGHVS, CDR2 FQNEAQ. The CDR3 is made up of 15 amino acids. V was clipped by 1 base and J by 4 bases, with 14 bases between them. The CDR3 DNA sequence: TGTGCCAGCAGCTTAGGGGCGGGTAACGTATACGAGCAGTACTTC. It is translated as CASSLGAGNVYEQYF.